This TCR beta chain was sequenced in a study of cytomegalovirus exposure and HLA in healthy donors. The wider study: Samples from HLA-typed donors yielded around 85 million unique TCRs in an early data release. Overall study results and limits: Indistinguishable V segments, including TRBV6-2 and TRBV6-3, were excluded.

The CDR3 contains 15 residues. V trimming: 5 bases; J trimming: 10 bases; junction bases outside the gene matches: 8. Germline assignment: CDR1 MNHNS and CDR2 SASEGT. Nominal health characterized the donors when sampled, though unrecorded immune exposures were likely. Regarding this clone: Its target is not known.

A multiplex PCR was run with 60 Vbeta primers and 13 Jbeta primers. The assay was immunoSEQ multiplex PCR, and TCRdb's table has in-frame clones only and misses some. This sample yields approximately 150,000 clones, of which about three quarters are seen a single time; 1.5% to 2% belongs to the top ten. The clonotype comes from a man aged 35-49 years in good health and CMV-seronegative. V is TRBV6-1 and J is TRBJ2-6; 10 positions agree with TRBD1. The sequencing input was PBMCs. The CDR3 DNA sequence: TGTGCCAGCAGTTCAGACAGGGGGCAGTTTAACGTCCTGACTTTC. As protein: CASSSDRGQFNVLTF.